The rows below give T cell receptor beta chains drawn from one sample of a study of blood T cell repertoires in COVID-19. Clones were sequenced by immunoSEQ multiplex PCR, and TCRdb holds only the in-frame ones, with some missing. Among about 75,000 clones listed, 90% were seen once. Sequencing input: peripheral blood. The receptors were gathered from a human donor in a cohort sampled during active COVID-19. Each CDR3 is given with its conserved first and last residue.

j_call: TRBJ2-7; v_call: TRBV9; cdr3_aa: CASSPLTKGQGSYEQYF
j_call: TRBJ2-5; v_call: TRBV25-1; cdr3_aa: CASSGFLAGMYQETQYF
j_call: TRBJ2-1; v_call: TRBV29-1; cdr3_aa: CSVEAGSFYNEQFF
j_call: TRBJ2-1; v_call: TRBV5-4; cdr3_aa: CASSWGGGGSSYNEQFF
j_call: TRBJ2-4; v_call: TRBV10-3; cdr3_aa: CAISGGNIQYF
j_call: TRBJ2-1; v_call: TRBV7-2; cdr3_aa: CASSLDSNEQFF
j_call: TRBJ2-2; v_call: TRBV15; cdr3_aa: CATSRDYSGELFF
j_call: TRBJ2-7; v_call: TRBV21-1; cdr3_aa: CASSKGRQWGYEQYF
j_call: TRBJ2-7; v_call: TRBV2; cdr3_aa: CASSQDSLEQYF
j_call: TRBJ1-5; v_call: TRBV12-3/TRBV12-4; cdr3_aa: CASGRGDQPQHF
j_call: TRBJ2-3; v_call: TRBV7-9; cdr3_aa: CASRTSGGSDTQYF
j_call: TRBJ1-2; v_call: TRBV5-1; cdr3_aa: CASSLQGFGYTF
j_call: TRBJ2-6; v_call: TRBV7-2; cdr3_aa: CASHLGRGAAGANVLTF
j_call: TRBJ2-5; v_call: TRBV7-9; cdr3_aa: CASSLAEGLADF
j_call: TRBJ2-1; v_call: TRBV27; cdr3_aa: CASRELGVTYNEQFF
j_call: TRBJ1-2; v_call: TRBV10-3; cdr3_aa: CAISGGQGKNYGYTF
j_call: TRBJ2-5; v_call: TRBV4-3; cdr3_aa: CASSQGRDSGGETQYF
j_call: TRBJ2-3; v_call: TRBV4-1; cdr3_aa: CASSVSGGIVTDTQYF
j_call: TRBJ2-7; v_call: TRBV28; cdr3_aa: CASSLFGDYSF
j_call: TRBJ2-5; v_call: TRBV7-7; cdr3_aa: CASSPGTGKRDGETQYF
j_call: TRBJ2-2; v_call: TRBV28; cdr3_aa: CASSMGLTTGELFF
j_call: TRBJ2-5; v_call: TRBV2; cdr3_aa: CASSGLAGAQETQYF
j_call: TRBJ1-5; v_call: TRBV6-5; cdr3_aa: CASSGTGENQPQHF
j_call: TRBJ1-5; v_call: TRBV18; cdr3_aa: CASSPPSARGNQPQHF
j_call: TRBJ2-7; v_call: TRBV10-3; cdr3_aa: CAISYSTSGSMSEQYF
j_call: TRBJ1-4; v_call: TRBV7-2; cdr3_aa: CASSLGGDEKLFF
j_call: TRBJ1-5; v_call: TRBV9; cdr3_aa: CASSVGLSNQPQHF
j_call: TRBJ1-2; v_call: TRBV19; cdr3_aa: CASSIGRGKRYGYTF
j_call: TRBJ2-1; v_call: TRBV10-1; cdr3_aa: CASSVGQGRSYNEQFF
j_call: TRBJ2-4; v_call: TRBV29-1; cdr3_aa: CSGRQGSKNIQYF
j_call: TRBJ2-5; v_call: TRBV6-6; cdr3_aa: CAINPGGRQETQYF
j_call: TRBJ1-3; v_call: TRBV3-1/TRBV3-2; cdr3_aa: CASRHRDSFSGNTIYF
j_call: TRBJ2-5; v_call: TRBV2; cdr3_aa: CASSVPGGQETQYF
j_call: TRBJ2-1; v_call: TRBV6-2/TRBV6-3; cdr3_aa: CASSSGLAGGKEQFF
j_call: TRBJ1-4; v_call: TRBV7-9; cdr3_aa: CASSSPAGIANEKLFF